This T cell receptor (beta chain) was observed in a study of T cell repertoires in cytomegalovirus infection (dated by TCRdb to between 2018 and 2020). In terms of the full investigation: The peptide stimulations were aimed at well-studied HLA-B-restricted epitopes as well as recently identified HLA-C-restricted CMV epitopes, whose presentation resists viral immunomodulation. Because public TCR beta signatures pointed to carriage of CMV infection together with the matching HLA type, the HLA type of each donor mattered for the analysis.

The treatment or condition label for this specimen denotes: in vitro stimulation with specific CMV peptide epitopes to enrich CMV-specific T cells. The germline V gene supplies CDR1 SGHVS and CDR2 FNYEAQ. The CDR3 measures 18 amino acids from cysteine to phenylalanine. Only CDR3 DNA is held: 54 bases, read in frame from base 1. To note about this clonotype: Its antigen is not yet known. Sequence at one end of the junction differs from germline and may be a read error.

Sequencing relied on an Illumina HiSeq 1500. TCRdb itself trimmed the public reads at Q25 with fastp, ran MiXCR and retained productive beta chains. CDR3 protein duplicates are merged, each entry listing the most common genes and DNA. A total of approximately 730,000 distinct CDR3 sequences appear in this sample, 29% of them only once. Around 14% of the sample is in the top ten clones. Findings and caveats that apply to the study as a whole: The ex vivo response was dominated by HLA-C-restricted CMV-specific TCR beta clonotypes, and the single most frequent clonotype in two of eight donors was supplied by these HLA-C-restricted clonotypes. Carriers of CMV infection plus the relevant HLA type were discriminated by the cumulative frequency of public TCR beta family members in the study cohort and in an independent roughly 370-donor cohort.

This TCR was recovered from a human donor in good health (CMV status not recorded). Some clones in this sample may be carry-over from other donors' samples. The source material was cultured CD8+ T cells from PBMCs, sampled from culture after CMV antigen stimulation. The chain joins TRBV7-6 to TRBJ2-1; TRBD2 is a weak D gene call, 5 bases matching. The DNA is TGTGTCAGCAGCCCCTGGGGTGGGCTGGGGAGCTCCTACAATGAGCAGTTCTTC. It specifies CVSSPWGGLGSSYNEQFF. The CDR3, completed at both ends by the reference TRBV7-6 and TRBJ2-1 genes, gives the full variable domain GAGVSQSPRYKVTKRGQDVALRCDPISGHVSLYWYRQALGQGPEFLTYFNYEAQQDKSGLPNDRFSAERPEGSISTLTIQRTEQRDSAMYRCVSSPWGGLGSSYNEQFFGPGTRLTVL.